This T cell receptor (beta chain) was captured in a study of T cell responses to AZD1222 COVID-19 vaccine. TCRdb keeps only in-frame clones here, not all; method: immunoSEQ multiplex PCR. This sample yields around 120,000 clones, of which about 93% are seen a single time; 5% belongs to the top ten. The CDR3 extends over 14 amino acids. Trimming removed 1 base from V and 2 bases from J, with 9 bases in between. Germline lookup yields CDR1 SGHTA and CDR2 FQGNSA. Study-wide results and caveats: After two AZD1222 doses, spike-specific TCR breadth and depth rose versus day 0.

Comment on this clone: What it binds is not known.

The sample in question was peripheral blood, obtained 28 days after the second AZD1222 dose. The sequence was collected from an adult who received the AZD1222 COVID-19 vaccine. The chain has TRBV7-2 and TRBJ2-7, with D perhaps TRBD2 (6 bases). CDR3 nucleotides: TGTGCCAGCAGCTTAGGGGTAGCGGCCTACGAGCAGTACTTC. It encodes CASSLGVAAYEQYF.